This TCR beta chain was profiled in a study of blood T cell repertoires in COVID-19. Study context: PBMCs, B-cell-depleted T cells, or T cells provided the cDNA or gDNA that made up the material.

The CDR3 extends over 15 amino acids. J was trimmed by 2 bases and V by 4 bases; bases with no gene match: 2. Germline assignment: CDR1 ENHRY and CDR2 SYGVKD. Clones were read by immunoSEQ multiplex PCR, and TCRdb kept only the in-frame ones, dropping some. The data contain under 250,000 clones, about four fifths of them singletons. The chain couples TRBV10-3 to TRBJ2-6; 7 nucleotides align to TRBD2. The sample comprised PBMCs or T cells enriched from blood (not recorded which). The origin of this receptor is a woman aged 50 to 65 with acute COVID-19. In DNA, the CDR3 is TGTGCCATCAGTGCTGCGGGGGCTGGGGCCAACGTCCTGACTTTC. Its protein product is CAISAAGAGANVLTF.